These 23 T cell receptor beta chains were all obtained from the same sample, sequenced in a study of T cells in narcolepsy (dated by TCRdb to between 2018 and 2020). To prepare the library, the immunoSEQ multiplex PCR assay was applied. Drawn from immuneACCESS, this table holds only the in-frame rearrangements with V and J called that TCRdb kept. Clones are partly lost; checked studies trace under half to an unresolved V gene and leave the rest unexplained. In all, the sample holds about 37,000 clones, and approximately 84% of those were seen once. The top ten clonotypes cover approximately 0.99% of the sample. The sample consisted of memory (CD45RA-) CD4+ T cells from blood. Read against the paper, the sample's cell subset or site label means: memory T cells sorted ex vivo from peripheral blood. The source is a human donor in good health.

This clone appeared a few times. The chain uses TRBV6-5 and TRBJ1-1, with D tentatively TRBD1 (5 bases). V lost 2 bases and J lost 7, with 11 bases in between. The CDR3 contains 13 residues. The germline V gene encodes CDR1 MNHEY and CDR2 SVGAGI. CDR3 in amino acids: CASSYPSTGEAFF. In DNA, the CDR3 is TGTGCCAGCAGTTACCCCTCTACAGGTGAAGCTTTCTTT.

The chain employs TRBV11-2 and TRBJ2-3; 9 nucleotides agree with TRBD2. V gave up 5 bases and J gave up 3 bases; unmatched junction bases: 12. The CDR3 extends over 17 amino acids. Germline V CDR1 and CDR2: SGHAT, FQNNGV. CDR3 protein: CASSPTGRSGGTDTQYF. As DNA, the CDR3 is TGTGCCAGCAGCCCTACCGGCCGGAGCGGGGGGACAGATACGCAGTATTTT.

The chain links TRBV7-8 to TRBJ2-7; D might be TRBD1 or TRBD2, each matching 5 bases. CDR1 and CDR2 (germline): SGHVS, FQNEAQ. V lost 1 base, J lost 7 bases, and 17 bases lay in between. The CDR3 sequence is 15 residues long. CDR3: CASSLVSVGVGEQYF. CDR3 sequence (DNA): TGTGCCAGCAGCTTAGTGTCCGTGGGGGTTGGAGAGCAGTACTTC.

The V and J genes are TRBV28 and TRBJ1-2; D unclear. V was trimmed by 8 bases and J by 1 base, leaving 8 bases between them. CDR1 and CDR2 (germline): MDHEN, SYDVKM. The CDR3 spans 12 residues. CDR3 nucleotides: TGTGCCAGCTCGGACCTTAACTATGGCTACACCTTC. Amino acid sequence: CASSDLNYGYTF.

V is TRBV11-3 and J is TRBJ1-1, with TRBD1 identical over 9 bases. This CDR3 is built from 14 residues. Germline V CDR1 and CDR2: SGHNT, YENEEA. The V and J ends lost 5 bases and 3 bases, in that order; junction bases with no gene match: 4. The CDR3 region is CASSPGTGHTEAFF. The CDR3 coding sequence is TGTGCCAGCAGCCCCGGGACAGGGCACACTGAAGCTTTCTTT.

V gene TRBV5-4 combines with J gene TRBJ2-2; D may be TRBD1 (5 bases). The CDR3 loop spans 16 amino acids. Trimming took 5 bases from V and 1 from J, leaving 15 bases between them. Germline V gives CDR1 SGHNT, CDR2 YYREEE (reference sequence). The DNA for the CDR3 is TGTGCCAGCAGTGCAGGGTCTCTAATGAACACCGGGGAGCTGTTTTTT. Translation: CASSAGSLMNTGELFF.

The V call is TRBV2, the J call TRBJ1-4; possibly TRBD1 for D (5 bases). The CDR3 totals 14 residues. Germline CDR1 reads SNHLY; CDR2 reads FYNNEI. The V end was cut by 6 bases, the J end by 5 bases, with 13 bases between. CDR3 in amino acids: CASSDDRFNEKLFF. DNA of the CDR3: TGTGCCAGCAGCGACGACAGATTCAATGAAAAACTGTTTTTT.

V is TRBV5-5 and J is TRBJ2-3, with TRBD1 identical over 8 bases. This CDR3 comprises 17 residues. Germline-derived CDR1 and CDR2 are SGHKS and YYEKEE (reference sequence). V gave up 0 bases and J gave up 0 bases; unmatched junction bases: 6. The CDR3 DNA sequence: TGTGCCAGCAGCTTGGCCGTGGGACAGGCTAGCACAGATACGCAGTATTTT. This encodes CASSLAVGQASTDTQYF.

Concerning this clone: Other DNA sequences in this sample translate to the same CDR3. The V call is TRBV7-9, the J call TRBJ1-4; 7 positions agree with TRBD1. The J segment lost 0 bases and the V segment lost 5 bases, leaving 6 bases of the junction unmatched. This CDR3 is built from 16 residues. Germline V lookup: CDR1 SEHNR, CDR2 FQNEAQ (reference sequence). CDR3: CASSLGQATTNEKLFF. The CDR3 DNA reads TGTGCCAGCAGCCTCGGACAGGCAACAACTAATGAAAAACTGTTTTTT.

The CDR3 sequence: CASSQGSGGNSITDTQYF. The DNA of the CDR3 is TGCGCCAGCAGCCAAGGGAGCGGGGGGAATTCAATCACAGATACGCAGTATTTT. The chain couples TRBV4-1 to TRBJ2-3, with 9 bases matching TRBD2. The V and J ends lost 1 base and 2 bases, in that order; junction bases with no gene match: 10. The germline CDR1 and CDR2 sequences are MGHRA and YSYEKL. This CDR3 has 18 amino acids.

The CDR3 region has the DNA TGCGCCAGCAGCCAGGGGGCGGGGGGCGCGAATGAGCAGTTCTTC. Residues: CASSQGAGGANEQFF. J is TRBJ2-1 and V is TRBV4-1, with 8 nucleotides matching TRBD2. This CDR3 contains 15 residues. The germline V gene encodes CDR1 MGHRA and CDR2 YSYEKL. Trimming removed 3 bases from V and 7 bases from J; junction bases left unmatched: 8.

The rearrangement links TRBV6-5 to TRBJ1-5; D unresolved. The V gene lost 4 bases and the J gene lost 4 bases, with 5 bases spanning the gap. The CDR3 totals 12 residues. The germline V gene has CDR1 MNHEY and CDR2 SVGAGI. The CDR3 DNA follows: TGTGCCAGCAGTTCTCGAAATCAGCCCCAGCATTTT. Translation: CASSSRNQPQHF.

The genes are TRBV15 and TRBJ1-5; 7 bases are shared with TRBD1. Trimming cost V 3 bases and J 3 bases; bases outside gene matches: 5. CDR1 and CDR2 from the germline V gene are LNHNV and YYDKDF (reference sequence). The CDR3 loop spans 15 amino acids. The CDR3 spells CATSSPGQHNQPQHF. DNA for the CDR3: TGTGCCACCAGCAGCCCGGGACAGCACAATCAGCCCCAGCATTTT.

This chain links TRBV18 with TRBJ1-2; 7 nucleotides agree with TRBD1. Germline V gene lookup returns CDR1 KGHSH and CDR2 LQKENI. The V and J ends lost 3 bases and 5 bases, in that order; junction bases with no gene match: 3. This CDR3 region has 13 residues. CDR3 residues: CASSPSGGYGYTF. CDR3 coding DNA: TGTGCCAGCTCACCCTCAGGGGGGTATGGCTACACCTTC.

This clone is a singleton in its sample. This rearrangement joins TRBV11-3 to TRBJ1-1, with 8 bases matching TRBD1. Germline assignment: CDR1 SGHNT and CDR2 YENEEA. CDR3 length: 15 amino acids. V shed 4 bases and J 4 bases; nucleotides not matched to a gene: 8. Here the CDR3 reads CASSSGGQVITEAFF. For the CDR3, the DNA is TGTGCCAGCAGCTCAGGGGGACAGGTTATCACTGAAGCTTTCTTT.

The genes are TRBV7-2 and TRBJ2-5; no reliable D call. Trimming took off 5 bases at V and 5 bases at J, with 6 bases between the two ends. Germline values: CDR1 SGHTA, CDR2 FQGNSA. CDR3 length equals 11 residues. In nucleotides, the CDR3 is TGTGCCAGCAGCCCCCGGGAGACCCAGTACTTC. Protein product: CASSPRETQYF.

This chain joins TRBV2 and TRBJ2-7; 9 nucleotides agree with TRBD1. Germline CDR1 and CDR2: SNHLY and FYNNEI. J lost 8 bases, V lost 6 bases, and 17 bases had no gene match. This CDR3 contains 16 residues. The CDR3 nucleotides read TGTGCCAGCAGCTTAACAGGGGGCGCCCCCCCGAGCAAGCAGTACTTC. Translated: CASSLTGGAPPSKQYF.

The rearrangement uses TRBV6-5 and TRBJ2-4; D is perhaps TRBD1 or TRBD2 (7 bases each). Germline V lookup: CDR1 MNHEY, CDR2 SVGAGI. V dropped 2 bases and J dropped 5 bases, with 13 bases sitting between them. This CDR3 is 15 amino acids long. The CDR3 nucleotides read TGTGCCAGCAGTTACGGGCAGGGGGGGCAAAACATTCAGTACTTC. Protein: CASSYGQGGQNIQYF.

The V gene is TRBV7-6, the J gene TRBJ2-3; 8 nucleotides line up with TRBD2. Germline V gene lookup returns CDR1 SGHVS and CDR2 FNYEAQ. V gave up 2 bases and J gave up 4 bases; unmatched junction bases: 8. The CDR3 consists of 16 residues. Written as DNA, the CDR3 is TGTGCCAGCAGCTTACTGTCAGGACTAGCCGCAGATACGCAGTATTTT. It encodes CASSLLSGLAADTQYF.

The V and J genes are TRBV5-5 and TRBJ1-6; 8 bases are a match to TRBD1. Per germline, CDR1 SGHKS and CDR2 YYEKEE (reference sequence). J lost 8 bases, V lost 6 bases, and 10 bases had no gene match. This CDR3 has 15 amino acids. The CDR3 region has the DNA TGTGCCAGCACCAGGACAGGGTTGTCTGATTCACCCCTCCACTTT. It codes for CASTRTGLSDSPLHF.

The chain combines TRBV11-3 with TRBJ1-3, with TRBD1 matching over 10 bases. Germline V gene sequence: CDR1 SGHNT, CDR2 YENEEA. The CDR3 length is 15 residues. Losses at the gene ends were 3 bases for V and 2 bases for J; bases not matched to a gene: 1. The CDR3 spells CASSLGTGAGNTIYF. DNA of the CDR3: TGTGCCAGCAGCTTGGGGACAGGGGCTGGAAACACCATATATTTT.

The J gene is TRBJ2-7, the V gene TRBV2; unclear D gene. Germline values: CDR1 SNHLY, CDR2 FYNNEI. V was pared by 1 base and J by 5 bases, with 6 bases between. This CDR3 spans 12 amino acids. The DNA for the CDR3 is TGTGCCAGCAGTGAAGGTGGAGACGAGCAGTACTTC. Translation: CASSEGGDEQYF. Full variable domain (missing parts from reference TRBV2 and TRBJ2-7): EPEVTQTPSHQVTQMGQEVILRCVPISNHLYFYWYRQILGQKVEFLVSFYNNEISEKSEIFDDQFSVERPDGSNFTLKIRSTKLEDSAMYFCASSEGGDEQYFGPGTRLTVT.

The CDR3 protein is CASSSTIRSEAFF. The CDR3 region has the DNA TGTGCCAGCAGTTCCACTATTAGATCTGAAGCTTTCTTT. The rearrangement joins TRBV28 to TRBJ1-1; no clear D gene. This CDR3 has 13 amino acids. CDR1 and CDR2 (germline): MDHEN, SYDVKM. Trimming shortened V by 4 bases and J by 6 bases, and 12 bases separated the two germline ends.